This TCR beta chain appears in the sequencing data of a study of T cell repertoires in cytomegalovirus infection. About the study: CMV epitopes, recently identified HLA-C-restricted and well-studied HLA-B-restricted, were used.

Broader study findings: HLA-C-restricted CMV-specific TCR beta clonotypes prevailed in the ex vivo response.

Using its own MiXCR run on the reads, TCRdb lists one record per CDR3 protein. The repertoire holds 900,000 to 950,000 distinct CDR3 sequences, with less than 35% as singletons. Germline CDR1 reads LNHDA; CDR2 reads SQIVND (reference sequence). Trimming pared 3 bases from V and 4 bases from J, leaving 12 bases between. CDR3 length: 14 residues. Note on this clonotype: Its cognate antigen is unknown.

The genes are TRBV19 and TRBJ2-5; the D is unclear. The clonotype originates from a human donor in good health (CMV status not recorded). Some clones in this sample may be carry-over from other donors' samples. The source was cultured CD8+ T cells from PBMCs, collected from culture after CMV antigen stimulation. CDR3 bases: TGTGCCAGTAGTATTAGGGAATCGCGAGAGACCCAGTACTTC. This sequence encodes CASSIRESRETQYF.